A selection of T cell receptor beta chains follows, all from one sample in a study of CD8 T cells in Susac syndrome. Each CDR3 protein gets one entry after TCRdb re-called the immunoSEQ multiplex PCR reads with MiXCR. The sample shows about 400,000 distinct CDR3 sequences, roughly 85% of them seen only once. The sequenced sample consisted of CD8+ T cells from PBMCs. These receptors were collected from a human donor with multiple sclerosis. The CDR3 runs from the conserved cysteine through the conserved F or W. A D gene is named only where the DNA matches it firmly. Where a row states a size, it is once, few, many or the class of an expanded clone; other rows omit it.

>-|-|TRBV2|TRBJ2-3
CASSEAGGSTDTQYF
TGTGCCAGCAGTGAAGCCGGCGGTAGCACAGATACGCAGTATTTT
>few|-|TRBV4-2|TRBJ2-7
CASSHYLDSFYEQYF
TGTGCCAGCAGCCATTACCTCGACAGCTTCTACGAGCAGTACTTC
>few|-|TRBV4-1|TRBJ1-5
CASSQGYSNQPQHF
TGTGCCAGCAGTCAGGGGTATAGCAATCAGCCCCAGCATTTT
>-|TRBD1|TRBV6-5|TRBJ1-1
CASSLVGQGVMNTEAFF
TGTGCCAGCAGCTTAGTGGGACAGGGGGTCATGAACACTGAAGCTTTCTTT
>-|-|TRBV19|TRBJ2-7
CASSNKGMTYEQYF
TGTGCCAGTAGTAATAAGGGAATGACCTACGAGCAGTACTTC
>-|TRBD2|TRBV28|TRBJ2-3
CASRGGGGHNTDTQYF
TGTGCCAGCAGGGGAGGCGGGGGGCATAACACAGATACGCAGTATTTT
>-|TRBD1|TRBV27|TRBJ1-6
CASSSTGLRGPLHF
TGTGCCAGCAGTTCGACAGGGTTAAGGGGACCCCTCCACTTT
>-|-|TRBV19|TRBJ1-5
CASLPGPTTQGHQPQHF
TGTGCCAGCCTCCCAGGACCCACTACCCAGGGGCATCAGCCCCAGCATTTT
>-|-|TRBV11-2|TRBJ2-7
CASSLDSQQYF
TGTGCCAGCAGCTTAGACTCTCAGCAGTACTTC
>-|-|TRBV6-1|TRBJ1-4
CASSESAGAWGEKLFF
TGTGCCAGCAGTGAATCCGCGGGTGCCTGGGGGGAAAAACTGTTTTTT
>once|-|TRBV18|TRBJ2-5
CASSPVDMTQYF
TGTGCCAGCTCACCGGTTGATATGACCCAGTACTTC
>-|TRBD2|TRBV11-2|TRBJ2-7
CASSLGIRSGGSYEQYF
TGTGCCAGCAGCTTAGGGATCCGGTCGGGGGGGTCCTACGAGCAGTACTTC
>-|-|TRBV29-1|TRBJ1-1
CSVEKWSQAQAFF
TGCAGCGTTGAAAAGTGGAGTCAGGCGCAAGCTTTCTTT
>few|-|TRBV6-1|TRBJ2-5
CASEGLSQETQYF
TGTGCCAGCGAGGGGCTATCCCAAGAGACCCAGTACTTC
>-|-|TRBV11-2|TRBJ1-4
CASSPFVGVTNEKLFF
TGTGCCAGCAGCCCCTTCGTCGGGGTGACTAATGAAAAACTGTTTTTT
>-|-|TRBV7-2|TRBJ2-1
CASRLGPEQFF
TGTGCCAGCAGGCTGGGTCCTGAGCAGTTCTTC
>-|-|TRBV4-1|TRBJ1-5
CASSPRGGTQPQHF
TGCGCCAGCAGCCCCCGCGGGGGCACACAGCCCCAGCATTTT
>-|-|TRBV29-1|TRBJ1-5
CSVDLGGYNQPQHF
TGCAGCGTTGACTTAGGCGGGTACAATCAGCCCCAGCATTTT
>-|-|TRBV30|TRBJ1-2
CAARAVRGYTF
TGTGCCGCGAGGGCAGTCCGAGGCTACACCTTC
>-|-|TRBV6-1|TRBJ1-1
CASSEPMGSTEAFF
TGTGCCAGCAGTGAACCAATGGGAAGCACTGAAGCTTTCTTT
>-|-|TRBV11-2|TRBJ1-1
CASSLAQGTEAFF
TGTGCCAGCAGCTTAGCACAGGGTACTGAAGCTTTCTTT
>-|-|TRBV30|TRBJ2-1
CAWSVTDGPYNEQFF
TGTGCCTGGAGTGTGACGGACGGTCCCTACAATGAGCAGTTCTTC
>-|-|TRBV28|TRBJ2-5
CASSLPARGETQYF
TGTGCCAGCAGTTTACCAGCCCGGGGGGAGACCCAGTACTTC
>-|-|TRBV20-1|TRBJ1-1
CSASAPLRGGTEAFF
TGCAGTGCTAGCGCCCCGCTGAGGGGAGGGACTGAAGCTTTCTTT